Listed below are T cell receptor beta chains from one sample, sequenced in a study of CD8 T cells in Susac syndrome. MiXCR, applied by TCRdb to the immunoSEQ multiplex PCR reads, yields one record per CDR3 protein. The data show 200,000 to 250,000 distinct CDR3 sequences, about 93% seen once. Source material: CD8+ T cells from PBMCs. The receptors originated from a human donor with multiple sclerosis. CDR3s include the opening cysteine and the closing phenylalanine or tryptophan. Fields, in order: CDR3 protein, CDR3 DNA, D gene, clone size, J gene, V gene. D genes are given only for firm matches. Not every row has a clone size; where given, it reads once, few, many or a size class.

CDR3aa: CASSFIGIMGFSDEQFF
CDR3nt: TGTGCCAGCAGCTTTATTGGAATTATGGGGTTTAGCGATGAGCAGTTCTTC
d_gene: -
abundance: -
j_gene: TRBJ2-1
v_gene: TRBV5-6

CDR3aa: CASSFKTVTNTGELFF
CDR3nt: TGTGCCAGCAGCTTCAAGACAGTGACGAACACCGGGGAGCTGTTTTTT
d_gene: -
abundance: -
j_gene: TRBJ2-2
v_gene: TRBV5-4

CDR3aa: CAISEPGVDGYTF
CDR3nt: TGTGCCATCAGTGAACCCGGGGTTGATGGCTACACCTTC
d_gene: -
abundance: -
j_gene: TRBJ1-2
v_gene: TRBV10-3

CDR3aa: CSVPGQGNGYTF
CDR3nt: TGCAGCGTCCCGGGACAGGGGAATGGCTACACCTTC
d_gene: TRBD1
abundance: -
j_gene: TRBJ1-2
v_gene: TRBV29-1

CDR3aa: CASSVSVLASSYEQYF
CDR3nt: TGTGCCAGCAGCGTAAGCGTACTAGCCTCCTCCTACGAGCAGTACTTC
d_gene: -
abundance: once
j_gene: TRBJ2-7
v_gene: TRBV9

CDR3aa: CASSPPYNYNEQFF
CDR3nt: TGTGCCAGCAGTCCCCCTTACAACTACAATGAGCAGTTCTTC
d_gene: -
abundance: -
j_gene: TRBJ2-1
v_gene: TRBV28

CDR3aa: CAWRGTPDQPQHF
CDR3nt: TGTGCCTGGAGAGGGACACCCGATCAGCCCCAGCATTTT
d_gene: -
abundance: -
j_gene: TRBJ1-5
v_gene: TRBV30

CDR3aa: CASSSPGTSFTQYF
CDR3nt: TGTGCCAGCAGTTCCCCCGGGACTAGTTTTACGCAGTATTTT
d_gene: TRBD2
abundance: -
j_gene: TRBJ2-3
v_gene: TRBV6-5

CDR3aa: CASSPAGHRTDTQYF
CDR3nt: TGTGCCAGCTCACCGGCGGGGCACCGCACAGATACGCAGTATTTT
d_gene: -
abundance: -
j_gene: TRBJ2-3
v_gene: TRBV18

CDR3aa: CASSYLSGSGANVLTF
CDR3nt: TGTGCCAGCAGTTACTTAAGCGGGAGCGGGGCCAACGTCCTGACTTTC
d_gene: TRBD2
abundance: -
j_gene: TRBJ2-6
v_gene: TRBV6-6

CDR3aa: CASSHPGKRNAEAFF
CDR3nt: TGCGCCAGCAGCCACCCGGGGAAAAGGAACGCTGAAGCTTTCTTT
d_gene: -
abundance: -
j_gene: TRBJ1-1
v_gene: TRBV4-3

CDR3aa: CAWAPPSSFSTEASF
CDR3nt: TGTGCCTGGGCACCGCCCAGCTCGTTCTCCACTGAAGCTTCCTTT
d_gene: -
abundance: -
j_gene: TRBJ1-1
v_gene: TRBV30

CDR3aa: CASLQRGDPGELFF
CDR3nt: TGTGCCAGCCTCCAGCGAGGGGATCCCGGGGAGCTGTTTTTT
d_gene: -
abundance: -
j_gene: TRBJ2-2
v_gene: TRBV6-6

CDR3aa: CATSPGESGELFF
CDR3nt: TGTGCCACCAGCCCAGGGGAATCCGGGGAGCTGTTTTTT
d_gene: -
abundance: -
j_gene: TRBJ2-2
v_gene: TRBV24-1

CDR3aa: CASSVSTGNTEAFF
CDR3nt: TGTGCCAGCAGCGTCTCCACGGGGAACACTGAAGCTTTCTTT
d_gene: -
abundance: -
j_gene: TRBJ1-1
v_gene: TRBV9

CDR3aa: CACHVGQGPETQYF
CDR3nt: TGTGCCTGCCACGTCGGACAGGGGCCAGAGACCCAGTACTTC
d_gene: TRBD1
abundance: -
j_gene: TRBJ2-5
v_gene: TRBV30

CDR3aa: CACTSGSLDEQFF
CDR3nt: TGTGCCTGTACTAGCGGGAGCTTGGATGAGCAGTTCTTC
d_gene: TRBD2
abundance: -
j_gene: TRBJ2-1
v_gene: TRBV30